The 32 T cell receptor beta chains below come from one sample, sequenced in a study of T cells in Graves' hyperthyroidism and ophthalmopathy (dated by TCRdb to between 2018 and 2021). Libraries were built with multiplex PCR. Sequencing relied on an Illumina HiSeq 2000. Amplification of TCR beta CDR3 regions was carried out from RNA transcripts. For the first round of RT-PCR on the TCR CDR3, the HTBI primer set was used together with the Qiagen OneStep RT-PCR kit. The raw public reads went through TCRdb reprocessing: fastp at Q25, MiXCR clone calling, in-frame beta chains kept. CDR3 protein duplicates are merged, each entry listing the most common genes and DNA. Recorded for this sample are around 370,000 distinct CDR3 sequences; around 18% of them occurred a single time. The top ten hold 35% to 50% of the sample. The sample taken for sequencing was blood. These receptors were obtained from a man between 18 and 35 years old with Graves' ophthalmopathy.

This clonotype was found many times. The chain combines TRBV2 with TRBJ1-6; D perhaps matches TRBD1 (5 bases). The CDR3 spans 13 residues. The germline gives CDR1 SNHLY, CDR2 FYNNEI. Trimming cost V 4 bases and J 8 bases, with 9 bases left between them. The CDR3 is CASSGQQDSPLHF. The CDR3 coding sequence is TGTGCCAGCAGTGGACAACAGGATTCACCCCTCCACTTT.

In this sample, this clonotype turned up many times. This rearrangement joins TRBV7-2 to TRBJ1-5; no firm D call. CDR3 length: 14 amino acids. V lost 4 bases and J lost 5, with 12 bases in between. The germline CDR1 and CDR2 sequences are SGHTA and FQGNSA. The CDR3 spells CASSSFGRDQPQHF. For the CDR3, the DNA is TGTGCCAGCAGCTCCTTCGGGAGGGATCAGCCCCAGCATTTT.

Turning to this clonotype: A read error is possible here, since a much larger clone lies one base away. V usage is TRBV9 and J usage is TRBJ2-1; D ambiguous. Trimming removed 4 bases from V and 2 bases from J, with 13 bases in between. The CDR3 is 15 amino acids. From germline, CDR1 is SGDLS and CDR2 YYNGEE. Here the CDR3 reads CASSRSTGTYNEQFF. CDR3 bases: TGTGCCAGCAGCAGAAGTACTGGGACCTACAATGAGCAGTTCTTC.

This clonotype has a count of ten or more. The chain combines TRBV5-1 with TRBJ1-4; 10 nucleotides line up with TRBD1. The CDR3 is 16 amino acids. Trimming took 4 bases from V and 8 from J; bases not matched to a gene: 11. Germline values: CDR1 SGHRS, CDR2 YFSETQ. As DNA, the CDR3 is TGCGCCAGCAGCGGTCCCGGGACAGGGGAGGAAGAAAAACTGTTTTTT. Translated: CASSGPGTGEEEKLFF.

This clonotype showed up many times. CDR3 nucleotides: TGTGCCAGCAGCCAAGATCCCGCAGGCGCGAGAGCTTTCTTT. Encoded protein: CASSQDPAGARAFF. The chain couples TRBV3-1 to TRBJ1-1; D remains unclear. The CDR3 is made up of 14 amino acids. Trimming pared 0 bases from V and 10 bases from J, leaving 15 bases between. Germline V lookup: CDR1 LGHDT, CDR2 YNNKEL (reference sequence).

This clonotype was seen a handful of times. The V call is TRBV7-2, the J call TRBJ1-1; D unresolved. CDR3 size: 12 residues. Trimming left V 1 base short and J 10 bases short, with 10 bases between. The germline gives CDR1 SGHTA, CDR2 FQGNSA. CDR3 sequence reads: CASSLEAGRAFF. The CDR3 DNA follows: TGTGCCAGCAGCTTAGAGGCCGGGCGAGCTTTCTTT.

This clonotype was detected only a few times. This chain connects TRBV7-6 to TRBJ2-5, with D perhaps matching TRBD2 (7 bases). The CDR3 has 13 amino acids. Germline V gene lookup returns CDR1 SGHVS and CDR2 FNYEAQ. Trimming shortened V by 3 bases and J by 5 bases, and 10 bases separated the two germline ends. This CDR3 reads CASSFGGAETQYF. In nucleotides, the CDR3 is TGTGCCAGCAGCTTTGGGGGGGCTGAGACCCAGTACTTC.

This clonotype came up a few times. This rearrangement joins TRBV13 to TRBJ1-3; D remains ambiguous. The V and J ends lost 0 bases and 0 bases respectively, with 18 bases between them. Germline V gene sequence: CDR1 PRHDT, CDR2 FYEKMQ (reference sequence). CDR3 size: 19 residues. The CDR3: CASSLGIMGRRSSGNTIYF. The CDR3 DNA follows: TGTGCCAGCAGCTTAGGCATCATGGGCAGGAGAAGCTCTGGAAACACCATATATTTT.

V usage is TRBV14 and J usage is TRBJ2-5; D is ambiguous. This CDR3 region has 12 residues. Germline V CDR1 and CDR2: SGHDN, FVKESK. V was shortened by 2 bases and J by 9 bases, with 10 bases between the two germline ends. The CDR3: CASSQLGGAQYF. CDR3 bases: TGTGCCAGCAGCCAACTTGGTGGGGCCCAGTACTTC.

The rearrangement links TRBV5-1 to TRBJ2-7, with 8 nucleotides matching TRBD1. V was clipped by 3 bases and J by 8 bases; unmatched bases: 7. CDR3 length: 13 residues. Looked up from germline, CDR1 is SGHRS and CDR2 is YFSETQ. The CDR3 region has the DNA TGCGCCAGCAGCTCGGGACAGGAAGGGAAGCAGTACTTC. Translation: CASSSGQEGKQYF.

Comments on this clonotype: In this CDR3 the conserved last residue, phenylalanine or tryptophan, is missing, so a read error is likely. The J gene is TRBJ2-5, the V gene TRBV6-2 or TRBV6-3; the D gene could be TRBD1 or TRBD2 (6 bases each). V lost 7 bases, J lost 2 bases, and 20 bases lay in between. The CDR3 has 16 amino acids. From germline, CDR1 is MNHEY and CDR2 SVGEGT. This CDR3 reads CASNFDGGPGQETQYL. The CDR3 bases are TGTGCCAGCAATTTTGATGGGGGGCCGGGACAAGAGACCCAGTACCTC.

This clonotype was counted only a few times. The chain recombines TRBV24-1 with TRBJ2-2; 7 bases align to TRBD1. The CDR3 has 19 residues. V was pared by 5 bases and J by 2 bases, with 16 bases of the junction left unmatched. The germline gives CDR1 KGHDR, CDR2 SFDVKD. CDR3 residues: CATSGRPGQTAPNTGELFF. The CDR3 DNA is TGTGCCACCAGTGGCCGGCCGGGACAGACCGCACCAAACACCGGGGAGCTGTTTTTT.

The rearrangement uses TRBV20-1 and TRBJ1-3; the D is unclear. Germline CDR1 and CDR2: DFQATT and SNEGSKA (reference sequence). The CDR3 loop spans 13 amino acids. Trimming removed 6 bases from V and 0 bases from J, with 9 bases in between. CDR3 sequence (DNA): TGCAGTGCCCCAGAGCGCTCTGGAAACACCATATATTTT. Residues: CSAPERSGNTIYF.

Only a few counts were recorded for this clonotype. This sequence joins TRBV14 and TRBJ2-1; maybe TRBD2 (5 bases). Trimming left V 2 bases short and J 3 bases short, with 14 bases between. In germline, CDR1 is SGHDN, CDR2 FVKESK. The CDR3 is 16 residues long. The CDR3: CASSQLARGIYNEQFF. As DNA, the CDR3 is TGTGCCAGCAGCCAATTAGCCCGGGGTATCTACAATGAGCAGTTCTTC.

V usage is TRBV5-1 and J usage is TRBJ2-2; TRBD2 might be the D (5 bases). Trimming cost V 2 bases and J 6 bases, with 8 bases left between them. CDR1 is SGHRS, CDR2 YFSETQ, per germline. The CDR3 has 13 amino acids. CDR3 sequence: CASSFLAPGELFF. The CDR3 nucleotides read TGCGCCAGCAGCTTTCTAGCTCCCGGGGAGCTGTTTTTT.

CDR3 DNA: TGTGCCACCAGACTTACAGGGTGGACTGAAGCTTTCTTT. Its translation: CATRLTGWTEAFF. The V gene is TRBV24-1, the J gene TRBJ1-1, with D maybe TRBD1 (6 bases). CDR3 length: 13 amino acids. The germline gives CDR1 KGHDR, CDR2 SFDVKD. V was cut by 7 bases and J by 5 bases, with 13 bases left in between.

Comment on this clonotype: This may arise from a read error, as a much more abundant clone is one base away. CDR3 sequence (DNA): TGTGCCAGCAGTTTGGGACTGATGGGAAACACCATACATTTT. Encoded protein: CASSLGLMGNTIHF. The V gene is TRBV12-3 or TRBV12-4, the J gene TRBJ1-3; D may be TRBD1 (5 bases). The CDR3 is 14 residues long.

V is TRBV7-9 and J is TRBJ2-5; 8 nucleotides line up with TRBD1. Germline values: CDR1 SEHNR, CDR2 FQNEAQ (reference sequence). The junction had 18 bases not matched to a gene; V was cut back by 5 bases and J by 4 bases. The CDR3 sequence is 18 residues long. The CDR3 reads CASSLGNTGGIPLETQYF. The CDR3 region has the DNA TGTGCCAGCAGCCTAGGCAATACAGGGGGGATCCCATTAGAGACCCAGTACTTC.

J is TRBJ2-1 and V is TRBV9; 9 bases fit TRBD2. This CDR3 spans 15 amino acids. The trim removed 0 bases at V and 7 bases at J, leaving 5 bases unmatched. CDR1 is SGDLS, CDR2 YYNGEE, per germline. This CDR3 is CASSVEGGGGNEQFF. DNA of the CDR3: TGTGCCAGCAGCGTAGAAGGCGGGGGGGGGAATGAGCAGTTCTTC.

Many counts were recorded for this clonotype. The chain carries TRBV5-1 and TRBJ2-1, with 11 bases identical to TRBD2. The CDR3 consists of 15 residues. From germline, CDR1 is SGHRS and CDR2 YFSETQ. V was clipped by 1 base and J by 8 bases; unmatched bases: 5. CDR3 loop: CASSLRLAGGYEQFF. Here the CDR3 DNA reads TGCGCCAGCAGCTTGCGTCTAGCGGGGGGTTATGAGCAGTTCTTC.

This clonotype came up many times. The chain joins TRBV20-1 to TRBJ2-3; weak D call: TRBD1 (5 bases). The CDR3 loop spans 17 amino acids. The germline V gene has CDR1 DFQATT and CDR2 SNEGSKA (reference sequence). Trimming took off 0 bases at V and 4 bases at J, with 20 bases between the two ends. DNA of the CDR3: TGCAGTGCTAGAGACGTCGTGGCAGGGTGGGTCTCAGATACGCAGTATTTT. Its translation: CSARDVVAGWVSDTQYF.

The chain combines TRBV4-2 with TRBJ2-1, with 12 bases matching TRBD1. The length of the CDR3 is 14 residues. Trimming at V came to 5 bases and at J to 8 bases, leaving 4 bases not matched to a gene. CDR1 LGHNA and CDR2 YNFKEQ come from the germline V gene. In DNA form, the CDR3 reads TGTGCCAGCAGCGGGACAGGGGGCATGTATGAGCAGTTCTTC. This codes for CASSGTGGMYEQFF.

The chain has TRBV19 and TRBJ2-5; no clear D gene. The germline V gene has CDR1 LNHDA and CDR2 SQIVND (reference sequence). With 1 base removed from V and 5 bases from J, the gap between germline ends came to 17 bases. The CDR3 contains 16 residues. This CDR3 reads CASSIAGRQPGETQYF. The DNA of the CDR3 is TGTGCCAGTAGTATAGCCGGACGCCAGCCTGGGGAGACCCAGTACTTC.

V and J are TRBV5-1 and TRBJ2-5, with D unresolved. With 4 bases removed from V and 0 bases from J, the gap between germline ends came to 13 bases. This CDR3 comprises 15 residues. In germline, CDR1 is SGHRS, CDR2 YFSETQ. CDR3 protein: CASSLNGRNQETQYF. CDR3 in DNA: TGCGCCAGCAGCCTAAACGGACGGAACCAAGAGACCCAGTACTTC.

This clonotype was detected a few times. The chain uses TRBV6-2 or TRBV6-3 and TRBJ2-4; unclear D gene. With 6 bases removed from V and 0 bases from J, the gap between germline ends came to 9 bases. This CDR3 comprises 14 residues. Germline loops: CDR1 MNHEY, CDR2 SVGEGT. CDR3 protein: CASRSAGAKNIQYF. The CDR3 DNA is TGTGCCAGCAGGTCGGCCGGAGCCAAAAACATTCAGTACTTC.

The chain has TRBV2 and TRBJ1-1; 12 nucleotides match TRBD1. The CDR3 contains 14 residues. Germline V gene data show CDR1 as SNHLY and CDR2 as FYNNEI. The junction had 9 bases not matched to a gene; V was cut back by 6 bases and J by 10 bases. In DNA, the CDR3 is TGTGCCAGCAGCGCCCACCGGGACAGGGGGCGAGCTTTCTTT. It specifies CASSAHRDRGRAFF.

On this clonotype: This clone may be a read error of a much larger clone one base away. The gene calls are TRBV12-3 or TRBV12-4 and TRBJ2-1; perhaps TRBD2 as D (6 bases). Trimming removed 10 bases at V and 4 bases at J, with 20 bases between. The CDR3 length is 15 residues. The CDR3 sequence is CANIVDLASYNEQFF. CDR3 nucleotides: TGTGCCAACATAGTTGATCTAGCGTCGTACAATGAGCAGTTCTTC.

The V gene is TRBV19, the J gene TRBJ1-6; a possible D gene is TRBD1 (6 bases). The CDR3 sequence is 16 residues long. The germline V gene has CDR1 LNHDA and CDR2 SQIVND (reference sequence). The V end was cut by 6 bases, the J end by 6 bases, with 18 bases between. The CDR3 here is CASSPPGTPSNSPLHF. In DNA, the CDR3 is TGTGCCAGTAGCCCTCCCGGGACACCGAGTAATTCACCCCTCCACTTT.

This clonotype was observed a few times. This sequence joins TRBV7-9 and TRBJ2-3; D possibly uses TRBD1 or TRBD2 (5 bases each). With 5 bases removed from V and 0 bases from J, the gap between germline ends came to 15 bases. This CDR3 is built from 16 residues. Germline lookup yields CDR1 SEHNR and CDR2 FQNEAQ (reference sequence). The CDR3 region has the DNA TGTGCCAGCAGCCTTAAGAGGGGCAATAGCACAGATACGCAGTATTTT. Translation gives CASSLKRGNSTDTQYF.

This clonotype occurred a few times. This chain connects TRBV11-2 to TRBJ2-5, with 16 nucleotides matching TRBD2. This CDR3 region has 18 residues. Germline V CDR1 and CDR2: SGHAT, FQNNGV. V trimming: 8 bases; J trimming: 5 bases; junction bases outside the gene matches: 14. DNA of the CDR3: TGTGCCAGCTCTTGGGGACTAGCGGGGGGGCCCATGGAGGAGACCCAGTACTTC. It specifies CASSWGLAGGPMEETQYF.

This sequence joins TRBV11-3 and TRBJ2-7; 10 nucleotides align to TRBD1. CDR1 SGHNT and CDR2 YENEEA come from the germline V gene. The CDR3 spans 16 residues. V gave up 4 bases and J gave up 12 bases; unmatched junction bases: 18. The CDR3 DNA follows: TGTGCCAGCAGCTCTACTACCGGGACAGGGGCACCAAGGCGGTACTTC. Translation gives CASSSTTGTGAPRRYF.

This clonotype appeared many times. The chain uses TRBV2 and TRBJ1-5; D is undetermined. The CDR3 consists of 14 residues. Germline V gene data show CDR1 as SNHLY and CDR2 as FYNNEI. Deletions cut 2 bases from V and 7 bases from J, with 12 bases between. As DNA, the CDR3 is TGTGCCAGCAGTGAATGGGTAGCACCCCAGCCCCAGCATTTT. Its translation is CASSEWVAPQPQHF.